Listed below are T cell receptor beta chains from one sample, sequenced in a study of human T cells and chemical hapten exposure. TCRdb re-derived calls from the RACE reads in MiXCR, one entry per CDR3 protein. The sample has some 380,000 distinct CDR3 sequences; more than 4.5% are singletons. The material was whole blood, obtained in connection with sensitization to the hapten diphenylcyclopropenone (DPC). Receptors originate from a woman in her forties or fifties with alopecia areata. Some clones in this sample may be carry-over from other donors' samples. Both conserved end residues are part of each CDR3. Each record gives: V gene, J gene, clone size, D gene, CDR3 DNA, CDR3 protein. D genes are given only for firm matches. Clone size appears in some rows only: once, few, many, or a class for an expanded clone.

TRBV28	TRBJ1-5	many	.	TGTGCCAGCAGTGCACAGGGTCAGCCCCAGCATTTT	CASSAQGQPQHF
TRBV13	TRBJ2-7	.	TRBD2	TGTGCCAGCAGCTTAGGCCGGAGCGGGGCCCCGAGGGAGCAGTACTTC	CASSLGRSGAPREQYF
TRBV5-1	TRBJ2-5	many	.	TGCGCCAGCAGCTTGCTCCTGGGGCCGGAGACCCAGTACTTC	CASSLLLGPETQYF
TRBV12-3/TRBV12-4	TRBJ2-3	many	.	TGTGCCAGCAGTTTGGCCGGGCTCACAGATACGCAGTATTTT	CASSLAGLTDTQYF
TRBV6-5	TRBJ2-7	many	.	TGTGCCAGCAGTTACACCACCGGACCCTACGAGCAGTACTTC	CASSYTTGPYEQYF
TRBV2	TRBJ1-1	many	TRBD1	TGTGCCAGCAGCTTCGACAGGGGAGCCACTGAAGCTTTCTTT	CASSFDRGATEAFF
TRBV5-1	TRBJ2-3	.	.	TGCGCCAGCAGCTTGGAAGGAGGGGATCGCACAGATACGCAGTATTTT	CASSLEGGDRTDTQYF
TRBV4-2	TRBJ1-4	few	.	TGTGCCAGCAGCCAAGCGGTTCCCCCGGGGAATGAAAAACTGTTTTTT	CASSQAVPPGNEKLFF
TRBV25-1	TRBJ1-1	many	TRBD1	TGTGCCAGCAGACAGGGGAGGACTGAAGCTTTCTTT	CASRQGRTEAFF
TRBV21-1	TRBJ1-4	many	.	TGTGCCAGCAGGAAGACAGGGCTGGCTAATGAAAAACTGTTTTTT	CASRKTGLANEKLFF
TRBV27	TRBJ2-6	.	.	TGTGCCAGCGGAGATTTTCTTGCTGGGGCCAACGTCCTGACTTTC	CASGDFLAGANVLTF
TRBV15	TRBJ1-1	many	.	TGTGCCACCAGCAGAGATCAGTTGGTGGTAGGGAACACTGAAGCTTTCTTT	CATSRDQLVVGNTEAFF
TRBV27	TRBJ2-3	many	.	TGTGCCAGCACCCAGGGGTATACGCAGTATTTT	CASTQGYTQYF
TRBV6-5	TRBJ1-2	many	.	TGTGCCAGCAGTTATAGTGAAGGGTTACCCGGCGGCTACACCTTC	CASSYSEGLPGGYTF
TRBV9	TRBJ2-1	many	.	TGTGCCAGCAGCGTAGGGGTAGGGAGCTACAATGAGCAGTTCTTC	CASSVGVGSYNEQFF
TRBV6-6	TRBJ2-1	many	.	TGTGCCAGCTCGGGGCGAACCTACAATGAGCAGTTCTTC	CASSGRTYNEQFF
TRBV6-5	TRBJ2-4	few	.	TGTGCCAGCAGTTACTCGCGTCTAGCCAAAAACATTCAGTACTTC	CASSYSRLAKNIQYF
TRBV12-5	TRBJ1-5	many	.	TGTGCTAGTGGTTTAAATAATCAGCCCCAGCATTTT	CASGLNNQPQHF
TRBV7-2	TRBJ2-1	many	.	TGTGCCAGCAGCCTGTTAGCGCCTACCCCCAATGAGCAGTTCTTC	CASSLLAPTPNEQFF
TRBV21-1	TRBJ2-5	many	.	TGTGCCAGCAGCAAATGGTCCCGAAGGACCCAGTACTTC	CASSKWSRRTQYF
TRBV20-1	TRBJ1-5	.	.	TGCAGTGCTAGAGCCAGCGTAGATAGCAATCAGCCCCAGCATTTT	CSARASVDSNQPQHF
TRBV28	TRBJ2-2	many	TRBD2	TGTGCCGGCGGGAGTCCGAACACCGGGGAGCTGTTTTTT	CAGGSPNTGELFF
TRBV12-3/TRBV12-4	TRBJ1-1	few	.	TGTGCCAGCAGCCGCCAGCAGAACACTGAAGCTTTCTTT	CASSRQQNTEAFF
TRBV12-3/TRBV12-4	TRBJ2-3	.	.	TGTGCCAGCACCCCAGGCCCAAATACGCAGTATTTT	CASTPGPNTQYF
TRBV28	TRBJ2-7	many	.	TGTGCCAGCAGACCTACCCTGGGGGGGCGGTACGAGCAGTACTTC	CASRPTLGGRYEQYF
TRBV7-8	TRBJ2-2	many	.	TGTGCCAGCAGCTTAGGTGTCTGGCAGATGACCGGGGAGCTGTTTTTT	CASSLGVWQMTGELFF
TRBV20-1	TRBJ1-5	.	.	TGCAGTGCTCAGATCGGACGGGGTAATCAGCCCCAGCATTTT	CSAQIGRGNQPQHF
TRBV7-6	TRBJ2-7	many	.	TGTGCCAGCAGCCCCACAGACTCATGGACCTACGAGCAGTACTTC	CASSPTDSWTYEQYF
TRBV6-1	TRBJ1-2	few	TRBD1	TGTGCCAGCCTCCATGGAGGGGGCGATACTAGAAACTATGGCTACACCTTC	CASLHGGGDTRNYGYTF
TRBV11-2	TRBJ1-4	many	.	TGTGCCAGCAGGCCCGGGACCGGTGGATCGACTAATGAAAAACTGTTTTTT	CASRPGTGGSTNEKLFF
TRBV7-2	TRBJ2-3	.	TRBD2	TGTGCCAGCAGCCAAGGACTAGCGGGTTACGGTATGCGGGCAGATACGCAGTATTTT	CASSQGLAGYGMRADTQYF
TRBV2	TRBJ1-1	few	.	TGTGCCAGCATATCCCAGAACACTGAAGCTTTCTTT	CASISQNTEAFF
TRBV7-9	TRBJ1-1	many	.	TGTGCCAGCAGCTTAGGAGGGTCCCTCATGAACACTGAAGCTTTCTTT	CASSLGGSLMNTEAFF
TRBV5-1	TRBJ1-4	many	.	TGCGCCAGCAGGCCGTCAGGGTCTGACGAACTGTTTTTT	CASRPSGSDELFF
TRBV27	TRBJ1-6	few	.	TGTGCCAGCAGTTCACCGGGACCGAATTCACCCCTCCACTTT	CASSSPGPNSPLHF
TRBV5-6	TRBJ2-5	.	.	TGTGCCAGCGTGGGGTTTGAAGGGGAGACCCAGTACTTC	CASVGFEGETQYF
TRBV7-8	TRBJ1-6	many	.	TGTGCCAGCAGCTTAGGACAGAATAATTCACCCCTCCACTTT	CASSLGQNNSPLHF
TRBV7-6	TRBJ2-1	.	.	TGTGCCAGCAGCTTAGAAGGCATTGGAATTAATGAGCAGTTCTTC	CASSLEGIGINEQFF
TRBV27	TRBJ1-1	many	.	TGTGCCAGCAGTGAGGGAGCTGGATGGACTGAAGCTTTCTTT	CASSEGAGWTEAFF
TRBV7-9	TRBJ2-2	.	TRBD1	TGTGCCAGCAGCGGCCACAGGGGGCGCGTCACCGGGGAGCTGTTTTTT	CASSGHRGRVTGELFF
TRBV9	TRBJ2-7	many	.	TGTGCCAGCAGCGGAGATGGGCGGGGTACGTTCGAGCAGTACTTC	CASSGDGRGTFEQYF
TRBV15	TRBJ2-5	few	TRBD2	TGTGCCACCAGCAGAGATGGACTAGCGGAATCCTTC	CATSRDGLAESF
TRBV27	TRBJ2-7	.	TRBD2	TGTGCCAGCAGTTTCGGGCGGGGGGCACGGGAGCAGTACTTC	CASSFGRGAREQYF
TRBV4-1	TRBJ2-2	few	.	TGCGCCAGCAGCCAAGTGGGGGGGCCCGGCGGCGGGGAGCTGTTTTTT	CASSQVGGPGGGELFF
TRBV29-1	TRBJ1-1	many	.	TGCAGCGCCGATAGGGGGGTTACTGAAGCTTTCTTT	CSADRGVTEAFF
TRBV9	TRBJ2-7	many	TRBD2	TGTGCCAGCAGCGTTAGCGGGTTCTCCTACGAGCAGTACTTC	CASSVSGFSYEQYF
TRBV12-3/TRBV12-4	TRBJ1-1	.	TRBD1	TGTGCCAGCAGCACCGGACAGGGGGCTTCTGAAGCTTTCTTT	CASSTGQGASEAFF
TRBV7-2	TRBJ1-3	many	TRBD1	TGTGCCAGCAGCTCCCAGGGGGGCGTCTCTGGAAACACCATATATTTT	CASSSQGGVSGNTIYF
TRBV24-1	TRBJ1-4	.	.	TGTGACACCAGTGATTCGAAGTCGGTGGGTGAAAAACTGTTTTTT	CDTSDSKSVGEKLFF
TRBV28	TRBJ1-4	many	.	TGTGCCAGCATCCCCCGGGACACACATGAAAAACTGTTTTTT	CASIPRDTHEKLFF
TRBV12-3/TRBV12-4	TRBJ1-1	many	.	TGTGCCAGCAGTTTCTCTCAGGGGACCACTGAAGCTTTCTTT	CASSFSQGTTEAFF
TRBV20-1	TRBJ2-3	few	.	TGCAGTGCTCTTGGGACCGTGATTCTGCGAGATACGCAGTATTTT	CSALGTVILRDTQYF
TRBV20-1	TRBJ2-3	few	TRBD2	TGCAGTGCTAGATGGCTAGCGGGAGAAGTAGATACGCAGTATTTT	CSARWLAGEVDTQYF
TRBV5-1	TRBJ2-3	few	TRBD2	TGCGCCAGCAGCACGACTAGCGGACACACAGATACGCAGTATTTT	CASSTTSGHTDTQYF
TRBV5-6	TRBJ2-3	.	.	TGTGCCAGCAGCTACGCGACCCCTCGCACAGATACGCAGTATTTT	CASSYATPRTDTQYF
TRBV27	TRBJ1-2	few	.	TGTGCCAGCAGTCCAACTCCACAGGGATTCGGTTACGGCTACACCTTC	CASSPTPQGFGYGYTF
TRBV5-1	TRBJ2-2	.	TRBD1	TGCGCCAGCAGCTTCGGACAGGGGGCCACCGGGGAGCTGTTTTTT	CASSFGQGATGELFF
TRBV28	TRBJ2-7	many	.	TGTGCCAGCAGTTTATCCAGAGGAGCCACTAGCCCCTCCTACGAGCAGTACTTC	CASSLSRGATSPSYEQYF
TRBV7-9	TRBJ1-1	.	.	TGTGCCAGCAGCTTAGAGGCGGAGGAGACTGAAGCTTTCTTT	CASSLEAEETEAFF